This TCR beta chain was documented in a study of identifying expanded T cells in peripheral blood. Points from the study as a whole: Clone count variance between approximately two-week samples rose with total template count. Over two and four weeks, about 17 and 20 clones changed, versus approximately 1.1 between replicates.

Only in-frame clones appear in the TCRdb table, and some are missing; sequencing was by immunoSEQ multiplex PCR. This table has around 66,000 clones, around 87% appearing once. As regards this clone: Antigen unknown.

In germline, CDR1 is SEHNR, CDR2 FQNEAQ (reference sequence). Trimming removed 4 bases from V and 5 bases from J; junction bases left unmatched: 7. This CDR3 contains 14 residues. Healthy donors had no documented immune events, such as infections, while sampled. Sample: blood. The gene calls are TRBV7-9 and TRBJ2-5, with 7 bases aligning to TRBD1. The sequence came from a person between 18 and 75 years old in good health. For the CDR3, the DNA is TGTGCCAGCAGCTCCACGGGGACAGTTGAGACCCAGTACTTC. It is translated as CASSSTGTVETQYF.